This T cell receptor beta chain comes out of a study of cytomegalovirus exposure and HLA in healthy donors. Primers: 60 Vbeta forward and 13 Jbeta reverse. Repertoires were generated with immunoSEQ multiplex PCR, while TCRdb's copy carries only in-frame clones and drops some. The sample includes about 72,000 clones, 65% to 80% of them seen just once. The V gene end was trimmed by 8 bases and the J gene end by 6 bases; junction bases not matched to a gene: 10. CDR3 length: 14 residues. Germline V gene data show CDR1 as SEHNR and CDR2 as FQNEAQ (reference sequence). The gene calls are TRBV7-9 and TRBJ2-4; TRBD2 aligns across 7 bases. What was sequenced was PBMCs. This sequence originates from a man aged 35 to 55 in good health and CMV-seropositive. The CDR3 nucleotides read TGTGCCAGCGGGGGGGAGTTCGGCAGAAACATTCAGTACTTC. This translates into CASGGEFGRNIQYF.